The 31 T cell receptor beta chains given below trace back to one sample, sequenced in a study of blood T cell repertoires in COVID-19. The data were produced by immunoSEQ multiplex PCR, yet TCRdb's version contains in-frame clones alone and is incomplete. The sample yields about 80,000 clones, around 77% seen once. The sequenced sample consisted of peripheral blood. The source is a man between 65 and 85 years old with active or convalescent COVID-19.

For this clone: Distinct nucleotide sequences in the sample also encode this CDR3. The chain recombines TRBV28 with TRBJ1-1; D is ambiguous. V lost 6 bases to trimming and J lost 4 bases, with 9 bases between them. Germline CDR1 MDHEN, CDR2 SYDVKM. The CDR3 covers 12 residues. DNA for the CDR3: TGTGCCAGCAGAACGGGAGGCACTGAAGCTTTCTTT. Its translation is CASRTGGTEAFF.

This clone occurred once. The V call is TRBV5-4, the J call TRBJ2-2, with 10 bases matching TRBD2. The V gene end was trimmed by 0 bases and the J gene end by 6 bases; junction bases not matched to a gene: 8. The CDR3 has 17 residues. CDR1 SGHNT and CDR2 YYREEE come from the germline V gene (reference sequence). As DNA, the CDR3 is TGTGCCAGCAGCTTGGCGGCTAGCGGGGGCGGGCCCGGGGAGCTGTTTTTT. It is translated as CASSLAASGGGPGELFF.

The V call is TRBV28, the J call TRBJ2-2; 12 bases agree with TRBD2. Looked up from germline, CDR1 is MDHEN and CDR2 is SYDVKM. The CDR3 loop spans 17 amino acids. V shed 4 bases and J 4 bases; nucleotides not matched to a gene: 7. This CDR3 reads CASSSLAGGPRTGELFF. CDR3 nucleotides: TGTGCCAGCAGTTCCCTAGCGGGGGGGCCTCGCACCGGGGAGCTGTTTTTT.

This chain links TRBV5-1 with TRBJ2-6, with 7 bases matching TRBD1. The germline gives CDR1 SGHRS, CDR2 YFSETQ. V was clipped by 3 bases and J by 2 bases; unmatched bases: 2. The length of the CDR3 is 15 residues. As DNA, the CDR3 is TGCGCCAGCAGCTCGGGACAGACTGGGGCCAACGTCCTGACTTTC. Residues: CASSSGQTGANVLTF.

This clone was counted between two and nine times. The chain joins TRBV7-7 to TRBJ2-2; TRBD2 matches at 7 bases. The germline gives CDR1 SSHAT, CDR2 FNYEAQ (reference sequence). V gave up 3 bases and J gave up 4 bases; unmatched junction bases: 2. CDR3 length equals 14 residues. The CDR3 DNA reads TGTGCCAGCAGCTTTGGCGGGGGCACCGGGGAGCTGTTTTTT. Its protein is CASSFGGGTGELFF.

CDR3 coding DNA: TGTGCCAGCACAGGGCTCGTGTCCGCCGCTTTCTTT. As protein: CASTGLVSAAFF. This chain uses TRBV2 with TRBJ1-1; possibly TRBD1 for D (5 bases). Germline CDR1 and CDR2: SNHLY and FYNNEI. The ends were cut back, 7 bases at V and 11 bases at J, with 17 bases in the middle. This CDR3 region has 12 residues.

In its sample, this clone was seen a few times. The J gene is TRBJ2-7, the V gene TRBV7-6, with D perhaps matching TRBD2 (5 bases). Germline CDR1 SGHVS, CDR2 FNYEAQ. Trimming removed 7 bases from V and 6 bases from J, with 25 bases in between. The CDR3 extends over 16 amino acids. The CDR3 spells CASTPGGFGWSGEQYF. DNA of the CDR3: TGTGCCAGCACCCCTGGAGGTTTTGGGTGGTCGGGCGAGCAGTACTTC.

The chain is built from TRBV19 and TRBJ2-7, with D tentatively TRBD1 (6 bases). The V gene's germline CDR1 is LNHDA and CDR2 SQIVND (reference sequence). This CDR3 has 11 amino acids. V was shortened by 6 bases and J by 4 bases, with 7 bases between the two germline ends. DNA of the CDR3: TGTGCCAGTAGGGACAGATACGAGCAGTACTTC. Protein sequence: CASRDRYEQYF. Full variable domain (remainder filled in from reference TRBV19 and TRBJ2-7): DGGITQSPKYLFRKEGQNVTLSCEQNLNHDAMYWYRQDPGQGLRLIYYSQIVNDFQKGDIAEGYSVSREKKESFPLTVTSAQKNPTAFYLCASRDRYEQYFGPGTRLTVT.

The chain is built from TRBV9 and TRBJ1-3; no reliable D call. The CDR3 consists of 12 residues. CDR1 is SGDLS and CDR2 is YYNGEE in the germline V gene. V was trimmed by 3 bases and J by 6 bases, leaving 7 bases between them. This CDR3 is CASSGRENTIYF. CDR3 DNA: TGTGCCAGCAGCGGTCGGGAAAACACCATATATTTT.

In its sample, this clone was seen once. The chain is built from TRBV10-3 and TRBJ2-5; TRBD1 matches 8 bases. The germline V gene encodes CDR1 ENHRY and CDR2 SYGVKD. V shed 6 bases and J 5 bases; nucleotides not matched to a gene: 5. CDR3 length: 13 residues. In nucleotides, the CDR3 is TGTGCCATCAGCCCAGGGGGCGGTGAGACCCAGTACTTC. This translates into CAISPGGGETQYF.

The V and J genes are TRBV11-2 and TRBJ2-7, with 8 bases aligning to TRBD1. V lost 5 bases to trimming and J lost 9 bases; unmatched junction nucleotides: 12. Germline V gene lookup returns CDR1 SGHAT and CDR2 FQNNGV. The CDR3 is made up of 14 amino acids. Here the CDR3 reads CASSPTGGHALQYF. In DNA, the CDR3 is TGTGCCAGCAGCCCAACAGGGGGGCATGCGTTGCAGTACTTC.

In this sample, this clone turned up a few times. This chain uses TRBV6-5 with TRBJ1-1; possible D gene TRBD1, 5 bases. The CDR3 loop spans 13 amino acids. V lost 7 bases, J lost 4 bases, and 13 bases lay in between. In germline, CDR1 is MNHEY, CDR2 SVGAGI. The CDR3 is CASKSGGITEAFF. The CDR3 DNA reads as TGTGCCAGCAAATCCGGGGGAATCACTGAAGCTTTCTTT.

In regard to this clone: This may stem from a read error, because a much larger clone lies one nucleotide away. The chain employs TRBV6-6 and TRBJ1-1; TRBD1 matches at 7 bases. The CDR3 has 13 amino acids. CDR1 is MNHNY, CDR2 SVGAGI, per germline (reference sequence). V was pared by 6 bases and J by 4 bases, with 5 bases of the junction left unmatched. The CDR3 bases are TGTGCCAGCAGACCAACAGGGGCCACTGAAGCTTTCTTT. Protein: CASRPTGATEAFF.

This clone is a singleton in its sample. The chain recombines TRBV6-6 with TRBJ1-4; D unclear. The V gene's germline CDR1 is MNHNY and CDR2 SVGAGI (reference sequence). The length of the CDR3 is 16 residues. The V end lost 6 bases, the J end lost 2 bases, and 16 bases lay between the germline ends. This CDR3 reads CASRPNQQSTNEKLFF. CDR3 coding DNA: TGTGCCAGCAGGCCCAACCAACAGAGCACTAATGAAAAACTGTTTTTT.

The chain recombines TRBV5-4 with TRBJ2-5; D might be TRBD1 (5 bases). The CDR3 runs 14 residues. The V gene lost 9 bases and the J gene lost 1 base, with 16 bases spanning the gap. The V gene's germline CDR1 is SGHNT and CDR2 YYREEE (reference sequence). This CDR3 reads CATQGGLVQETQYF. CDR3 nucleotides: TGTGCCACCCAGGGTGGGCTAGTCCAAGAGACCCAGTACTTC.

The V and J genes are TRBV27 and TRBJ2-7, with 7 bases aligning to TRBD2. CDR3 size: 16 residues. V lost 0 bases, J lost 0 bases, and 5 bases stayed unmatched. Germline V gene data show CDR1 as MNHEY and CDR2 as SMNVEV (reference sequence). For the CDR3, the DNA is TGTGCCAGCAGTTTATCGAGGACTAGACACTCCTACGAGCAGTACTTC. As protein: CASSLSRTRHSYEQYF.

The chain combines TRBV7-9 with TRBJ1-4; no firm D call. The V gene lost 7 bases and the J gene lost 3 bases, with 12 bases spanning the gap. CDR3 length: 14 amino acids. Germline V gene data show CDR1 as SEHNR and CDR2 as FQNEAQ (reference sequence). The CDR3 bases are TGTGCCAGCACCCAAGGAAGCGCTAATGAAAAACTGTTTTTT. Its protein is CASTQGSANEKLFF.

The CDR3 bases are TGTGCCAGCAGCCAGAACAGGGGGCGTGAGCAGTTCTTC. It encodes CASSQNRGREQFF. The rearrangement links TRBV3-1 (or the pseudogene TRBV3-2) to TRBJ2-1; TRBD1 aligns across 9 bases. CDR1 and CDR2 (germline): LGHDT, YNNKEL (reference sequence). This CDR3 spans 13 amino acids. V was clipped by 3 bases and J by 9 bases; unmatched bases: 3.

CDR3 bases: TGTGCCACCAGCCCTGACAGGTTTAACACCGGGGAGCTGTTTTTT. Encoded protein: CATSPDRFNTGELFF. The chain uses TRBV15 and TRBJ2-2; a possible D gene is TRBD1 (6 bases). This CDR3 comprises 15 residues. The ends were cut back, 5 bases at V and 2 bases at J, with 12 bases in the middle. Germline CDR1 is LNHNV and CDR2 is YYDKDF (reference sequence).

The chain couples TRBV7-9 to TRBJ2-3; TRBD1 is a possible D gene (6 bases). The length of the CDR3 is 14 residues. Trimming stripped 3 bases from V and 6 bases from J, with 13 bases between. Per the germline V gene, CDR1 is SEHNR and CDR2 is FQNEAQ (reference sequence). The CDR3 sequence is CASSFSQGIDTQYF. For the CDR3, the DNA is TGTGCCAGCAGCTTTTCCCAGGGGATTGATACGCAGTATTTT.

The genes are TRBV14 and TRBJ2-7, with 9 bases lining up with TRBD1. The germline CDR1 and CDR2 sequences are SGHDN and FVKESK. V lost 4 bases, J lost 7 bases, and 23 bases stayed unmatched. This CDR3 is 19 amino acids long. As DNA, the CDR3 is TGTGCCAGCAGCCCCGGGACAGGGCGCCTCTCCCGGAGGGGAAGGGAGCAGTACTTC. It translates to CASSPGTGRLSRRGREQYF.

The V gene is TRBV5-1, the J gene TRBJ1-3; TRBD1 might be the D (5 bases). This CDR3 contains 13 residues. Germline V gene lookup returns CDR1 SGHRS and CDR2 YFSETQ. V dropped 4 bases and J dropped 8 bases, with 13 bases sitting between them. The CDR3 region is CASSTQGGDTIYF. The CDR3 bases are TGCGCCAGCAGCACCCAGGGAGGAGACACCATATATTTT.

The chain recombines TRBV6-5 with TRBJ1-2; TRBD1 aligns across 8 bases. This CDR3 region has 15 residues. V was clipped by 4 bases and J by 8 bases; unmatched bases: 12. CDR1 MNHEY and CDR2 SVGAGI come from the germline V gene. CDR3 nucleotides: TGTGCCAGCAGTTCCCCCGGGACAGGCGCCGAAGGCTACACCTTC. Its protein product is CASSSPGTGAEGYTF.

This chain connects TRBV3-1 (or the pseudogene TRBV3-2) to TRBJ1-2; 7 bases are a match to TRBD1. CDR3 size: 14 residues. Per the germline V gene, CDR1 is LGHDT and CDR2 is YNNKEL (reference sequence). Germline trimming cut 1 base from V and 5 bases from J; bases unmatched to any gene: 4. Here the CDR3 reads CASSQGGTVYGYTF. CDR3 DNA sequence: TGTGCCAGCAGCCAAGGGGGGACAGTTTATGGCTACACCTTC.

The DNA of the CDR3 is TGTGCCAGCGGCGGGACAGGGGTATCCTACGAGCAGTACTTC. Its translation is CASGGTGVSYEQYF. V usage is TRBV28 and J usage is TRBJ2-7, with 10 bases aligning to TRBD1. There are 14 residues in the CDR3. Germline V gene lookup returns CDR1 MDHEN and CDR2 SYDVKM. V lost 8 bases and J lost 1; bases outside the gene matches: 5.

V and J are TRBV28 and TRBJ1-2, with 7 bases fitting TRBD1. Trimming at V came to 1 base and at J to 4 bases, leaving 6 bases not matched to a gene. This CDR3 comprises 15 residues. Germline CDR1 is MDHEN and CDR2 is SYDVKM. Written as DNA, the CDR3 is TGTGCCAGCAGTTTATCCGGGACAGAAAGCTATGGCTACACCTTC. It specifies CASSLSGTESYGYTF.

The chain couples TRBV6-5 to TRBJ1-2; 9 bases fit TRBD1. The V segment lost 5 bases and the J segment 8 bases; nucleotides outside the gene matches: 6. This CDR3 is 13 amino acids long. Germline V lookup: CDR1 MNHEY, CDR2 SVGAGI. CDR3 nucleotides: TGTGCCAGCAGTAAACAGGGGGCTCGGGGCTACACCTTC. Translated, it gives CASSKQGARGYTF.

The V call is TRBV10-3, the J call TRBJ2-5; 9 bases map to TRBD2. CDR1 and CDR2 from the germline V gene are ENHRY and SYGVKD. V shed 2 bases and J 5 bases; nucleotides not matched to a gene: 6. The CDR3 totals 15 residues. The DNA of the CDR3 is TGTGCCATCAGTGAGGGCGGGGGGGCCGCGGAGACCCAGTACTTC. Translation gives CAISEGGGAAETQYF.

The CDR3 DNA is TGTGCCAGCAGCCGGGGGACTAGCGGATTGTGGAATGAGCAGTTCTTC. As protein: CASSRGTSGLWNEQFF. The V gene is TRBV9, the J gene TRBJ2-1; 11 bases fit TRBD2. This CDR3 has 16 residues. J lost 7 bases, V lost 4 bases, and 10 bases had no gene match. Germline V CDR1 and CDR2: SGDLS, YYNGEE.

The chain's CDR3 is CASSRSGAGDTQYF. Here the CDR3 DNA reads TGTGCCAGCAGTCGCAGCGGGGCGGGGGATACGCAGTATTTT. The rearrangement uses TRBV6-5 and TRBJ2-3; 7 bases are a match to TRBD2. Germline V gene lookup returns CDR1 MNHEY and CDR2 SVGAGI. V was clipped by 5 bases and J by 6 bases; unmatched bases: 8. The CDR3 runs to 14 residues.

V and J are TRBV28 and TRBJ1-3; 9 nucleotides agree with TRBD1. Germline V gene lookup returns CDR1 MDHEN and CDR2 SYDVKM. After removal of 10 bases from V and 12 bases from J, the junction contained 16 bases not matched to a gene. The CDR3 is 14 residues long. As DNA, the CDR3 is TGTGCCACCAGACCGGGACAGGGATTCACTGTCATATATTTT. As protein: CATRPGQGFTVIYF.